This T cell receptor beta chain was captured in a study of post-analysis software for immune sequencing data. Study results and limitations: Patients carried 5 or 6 TRBV segments more frequently than controls did, and TRBV5-6, TRBV5-1 and TRBV20-1 were among them.

Unique molecular identifiers featured in each of the TCR beta cDNA libraries. MiXCR, run by TCRdb on the PCR reads, gives a single entry per CDR3 protein. This table has approximately 770,000 distinct CDR3 sequences, around 42% appearing once. This CDR3 has 14 residues. Trimming removed 1 base at V and 0 bases at J, with 7 bases between. Germline lookup yields CDR1 SNHLY and CDR2 FYNNEI. This clonotype was counted between two and nine times. Its antigen is still unknown. This chain joins TRBV2 and TRBJ2-7; no firm D call. The source of this sequence is a girl aged 5-17 years with multiple sclerosis. What was sequenced was blood. The CDR3 DNA reads as TGTGCCAGCAGTGAAGGGCGGAGCTCCTACGAGCAGTACTTC. Amino acids: CASSEGRSSYEQYF.